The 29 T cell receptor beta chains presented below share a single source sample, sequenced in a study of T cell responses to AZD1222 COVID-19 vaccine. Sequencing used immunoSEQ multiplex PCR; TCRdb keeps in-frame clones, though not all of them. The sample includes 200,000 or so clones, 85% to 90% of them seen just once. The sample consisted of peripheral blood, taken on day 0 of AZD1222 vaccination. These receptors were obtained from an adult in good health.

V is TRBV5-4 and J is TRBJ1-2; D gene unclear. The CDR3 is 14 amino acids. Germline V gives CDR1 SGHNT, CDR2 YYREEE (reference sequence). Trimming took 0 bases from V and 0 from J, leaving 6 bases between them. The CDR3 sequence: CASSLEAANYGYTF. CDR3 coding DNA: TGTGCCAGCAGCTTGGAGGCGGCTAACTATGGCTACACCTTC. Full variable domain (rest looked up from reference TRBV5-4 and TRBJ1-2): ETGVTQSPTHLIKTRGQQVTLRCSSQSGHNTVSWYQQALGQGPQFIFQYYREEENGRGNFPPRFSGLQFPNYSSELNVNALELDDSALYLCASSLEAANYGYTFGSGTRLTVV.

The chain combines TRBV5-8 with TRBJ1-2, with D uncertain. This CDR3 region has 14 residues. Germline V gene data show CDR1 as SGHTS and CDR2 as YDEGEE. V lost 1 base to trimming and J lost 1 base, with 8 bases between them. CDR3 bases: TGTGCCAGCAGCTTGTTTTACAATAACTATGGCTACACCTTC. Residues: CASSLFYNNYGYTF.

The CDR3 DNA sequence: TGTGCCAGCAGTTTATTCCCCTCCTACGAGCAGTACTTC. This codes for CASSLFPSYEQYF. This chain uses TRBV28 with TRBJ2-7; D not resolved. With 1 base removed from V and 0 bases from J, the gap between germline ends came to 4 bases. Per germline, CDR1 MDHEN and CDR2 SYDVKM. The CDR3 length is 13 residues. Drawing the rest from reference TRBV28 and TRBJ2-7, the complete variable domain is DVKVTQSSRYLVKRTGEKVFLECVQDMDHENMFWYRQDPGLGLRLIYFSYDVKMKEKGDIPEGYSVSREKKERFSLILESASTNQTSMYLCASSLFPSYEQYFGPGTRLTVT.

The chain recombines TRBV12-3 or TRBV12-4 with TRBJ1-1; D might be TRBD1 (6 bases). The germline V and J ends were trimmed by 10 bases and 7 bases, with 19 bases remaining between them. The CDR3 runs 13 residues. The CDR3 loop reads CATQRGGQGEAFF. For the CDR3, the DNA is TGTGCCACCCAGAGGGGGGGGCAAGGTGAAGCTTTCTTT.

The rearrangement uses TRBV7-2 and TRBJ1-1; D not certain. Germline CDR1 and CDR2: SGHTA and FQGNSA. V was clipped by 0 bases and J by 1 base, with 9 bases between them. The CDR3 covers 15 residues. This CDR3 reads CASSLASHQNTEAFF. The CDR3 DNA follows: TGTGCCAGCAGCTTAGCGAGCCACCAGAACACTGAAGCTTTCTTT.

Written as DNA, the CDR3 is TGCGCCAGCAAAGGGACTTTGAACACCGGGGAGCTGTTTTTT. Translated, it gives CASKGTLNTGELFF. V and J are TRBV5-1 and TRBJ2-2; tentatively, D is TRBD2 (6 bases). There are 14 residues in the CDR3. Germline CDR1 SGHRS, CDR2 YFSETQ. Trimming pared 6 bases from V and 1 base from J, leaving 10 bases between.

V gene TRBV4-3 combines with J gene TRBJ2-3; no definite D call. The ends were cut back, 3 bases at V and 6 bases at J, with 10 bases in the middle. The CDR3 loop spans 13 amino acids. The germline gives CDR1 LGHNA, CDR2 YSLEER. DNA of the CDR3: TGCGCCAGCAGCCAGAACACCAGGGATACGCAGTATTTT. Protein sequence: CASSQNTRDTQYF.

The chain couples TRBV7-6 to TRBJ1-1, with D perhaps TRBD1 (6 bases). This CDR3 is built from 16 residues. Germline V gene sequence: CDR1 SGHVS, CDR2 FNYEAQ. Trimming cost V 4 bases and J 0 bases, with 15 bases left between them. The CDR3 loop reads CASSYTTGTLNTEAFF. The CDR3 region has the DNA TGTGCCAGCAGCTATACAACCGGGACATTGAACACTGAAGCTTTCTTT.

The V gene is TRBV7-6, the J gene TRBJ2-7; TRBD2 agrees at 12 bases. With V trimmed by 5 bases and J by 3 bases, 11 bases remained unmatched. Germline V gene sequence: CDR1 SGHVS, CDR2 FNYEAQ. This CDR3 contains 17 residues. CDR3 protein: CASSARTSGADIYEQYF. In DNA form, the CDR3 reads TGTGCCAGCAGCGCCAGGACTAGCGGGGCCGACATCTACGAGCAGTACTTC.

The CDR3 spells CASSLKLGANVLTF. CDR3 DNA: TGTGCCAGCAGCCTTAAACTGGGGGCCAACGTCCTGACTTTC. The rearrangement links TRBV7-8 to TRBJ2-6; D remains unclear. The germline V gene encodes CDR1 SGHVS and CDR2 FQNEAQ. Between the trimmed V and J ends, which lost 5 bases and 4 bases, there was a span of 9 bases. The CDR3 runs to 14 residues.

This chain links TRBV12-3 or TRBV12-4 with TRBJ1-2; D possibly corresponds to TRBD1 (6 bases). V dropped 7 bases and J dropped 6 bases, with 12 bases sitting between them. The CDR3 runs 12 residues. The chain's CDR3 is CASTRTADGYTF. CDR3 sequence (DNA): TGTGCCAGCACCCGGACAGCAGATGGCTACACCTTC.

CDR3 DNA: TGTGCCAGCAGCTTCGCTCAGGGAAGCGAGCAGTACTTC. Its translation is CASSFAQGSEQYF. This chain uses TRBV5-6 with TRBJ2-7; D perhaps matches TRBD1 (5 bases). This CDR3 has 13 amino acids. Germline V gene data show CDR1 as SGHDT and CDR2 as YYEEEE. Trimming left V 2 bases short and J 6 bases short, with 12 bases between.

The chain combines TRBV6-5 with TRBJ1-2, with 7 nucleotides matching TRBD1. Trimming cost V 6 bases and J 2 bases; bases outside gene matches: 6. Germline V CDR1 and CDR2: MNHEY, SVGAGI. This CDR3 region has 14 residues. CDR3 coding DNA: TGTGCCAGCAGGGGACAGTTTCCCAACTATGGCTACACCTTC. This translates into CASRGQFPNYGYTF.

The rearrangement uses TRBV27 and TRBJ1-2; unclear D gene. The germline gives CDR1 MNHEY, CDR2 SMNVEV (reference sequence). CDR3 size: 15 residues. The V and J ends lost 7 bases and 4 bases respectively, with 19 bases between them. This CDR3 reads CASTTLQGPSYGYTF. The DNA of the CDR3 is TGTGCCAGCACCACCCTGCAAGGGCCCAGCTATGGCTACACCTTC.

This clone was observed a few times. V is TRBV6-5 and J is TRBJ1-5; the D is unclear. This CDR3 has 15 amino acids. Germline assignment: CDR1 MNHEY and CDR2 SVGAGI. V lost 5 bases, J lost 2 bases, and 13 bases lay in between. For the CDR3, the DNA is TGTGCCAGCAGTCTCCGAGGGAGCGGCAATCAGCCCCAGCATTTT. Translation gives CASSLRGSGNQPQHF.

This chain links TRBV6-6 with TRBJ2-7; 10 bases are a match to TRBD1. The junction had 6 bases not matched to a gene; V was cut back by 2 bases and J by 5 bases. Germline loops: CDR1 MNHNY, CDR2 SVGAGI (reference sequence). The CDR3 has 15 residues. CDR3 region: CASSYGGQGSHEQYF. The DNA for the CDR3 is TGTGCCAGCAGTTACGGGGGACAGGGGAGTCACGAGCAGTACTTC.

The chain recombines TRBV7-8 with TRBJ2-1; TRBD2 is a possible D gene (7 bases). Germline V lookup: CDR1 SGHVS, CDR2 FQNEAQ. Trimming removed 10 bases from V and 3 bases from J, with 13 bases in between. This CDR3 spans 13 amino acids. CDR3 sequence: CATGGRIYNEQFF. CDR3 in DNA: TGTGCCACCGGGGGGCGGATCTACAATGAGCAGTTCTTC.

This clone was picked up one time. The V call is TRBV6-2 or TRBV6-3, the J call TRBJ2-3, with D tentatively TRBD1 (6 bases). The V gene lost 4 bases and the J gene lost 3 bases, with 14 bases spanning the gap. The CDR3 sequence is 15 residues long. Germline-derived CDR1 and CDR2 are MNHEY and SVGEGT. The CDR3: CASSSSGDRTDTQYF. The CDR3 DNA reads TGTGCCAGCAGTTCCTCAGGGGATAGGACAGATACGCAGTATTTT.

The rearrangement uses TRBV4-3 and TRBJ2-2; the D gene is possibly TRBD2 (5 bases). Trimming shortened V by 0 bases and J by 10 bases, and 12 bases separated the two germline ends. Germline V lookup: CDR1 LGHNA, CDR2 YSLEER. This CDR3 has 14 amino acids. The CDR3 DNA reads TGCGCCAGCAGCCAAGATGTTACGGACTCGGAGCTGTTTTTT. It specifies CASSQDVTDSELFF.

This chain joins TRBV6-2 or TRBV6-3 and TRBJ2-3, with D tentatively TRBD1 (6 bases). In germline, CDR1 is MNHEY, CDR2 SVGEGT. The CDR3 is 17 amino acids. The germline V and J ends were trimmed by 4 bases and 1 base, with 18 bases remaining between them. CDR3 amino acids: CASSSNTGTGGTDTQYF. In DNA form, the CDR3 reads TGTGCCAGCAGTTCCAATACAGGGACCGGAGGCACAGATACGCAGTATTTT.

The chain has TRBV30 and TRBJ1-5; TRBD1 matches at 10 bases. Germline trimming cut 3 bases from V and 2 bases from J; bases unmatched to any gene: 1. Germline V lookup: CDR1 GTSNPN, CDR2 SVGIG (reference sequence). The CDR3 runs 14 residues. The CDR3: CAWSDRGRNQPQHF. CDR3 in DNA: TGTGCCTGGAGCGACAGGGGGCGCAATCAGCCCCAGCATTTT.

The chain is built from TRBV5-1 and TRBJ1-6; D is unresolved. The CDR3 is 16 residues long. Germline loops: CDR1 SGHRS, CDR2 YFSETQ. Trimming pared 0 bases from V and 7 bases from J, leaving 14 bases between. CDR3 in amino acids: CASSLAPVGLNSPLHF. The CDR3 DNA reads TGCGCCAGCAGCTTGGCACCAGTCGGCTTGAATTCACCCCTCCACTTT.

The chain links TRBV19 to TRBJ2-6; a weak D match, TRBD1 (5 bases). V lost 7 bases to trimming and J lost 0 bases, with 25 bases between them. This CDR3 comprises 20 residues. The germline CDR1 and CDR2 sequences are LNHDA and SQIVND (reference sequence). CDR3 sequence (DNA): TGTGCCAGTAATGATTGGATCAAAGACAGCCAACACTCTGGGGCCAACGTCCTGACTTTC. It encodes CASNDWIKDSQHSGANVLTF.

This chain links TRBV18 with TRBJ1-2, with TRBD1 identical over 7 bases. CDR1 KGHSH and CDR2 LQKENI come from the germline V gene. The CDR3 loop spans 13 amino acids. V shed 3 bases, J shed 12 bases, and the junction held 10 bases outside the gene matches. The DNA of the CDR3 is TGTGCCAGCTCACCGGAAGCGAGGGGGCCCGACACCTTC. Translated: CASSPEARGPDTF.

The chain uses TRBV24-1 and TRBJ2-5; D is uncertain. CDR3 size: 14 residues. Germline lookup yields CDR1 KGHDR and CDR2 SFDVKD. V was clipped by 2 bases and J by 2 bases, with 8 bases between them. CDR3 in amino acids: CATSDSPQQETQYF. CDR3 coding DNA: TGTGCCACCAGTGATTCCCCGCAACAAGAGACCCAGTACTTC.

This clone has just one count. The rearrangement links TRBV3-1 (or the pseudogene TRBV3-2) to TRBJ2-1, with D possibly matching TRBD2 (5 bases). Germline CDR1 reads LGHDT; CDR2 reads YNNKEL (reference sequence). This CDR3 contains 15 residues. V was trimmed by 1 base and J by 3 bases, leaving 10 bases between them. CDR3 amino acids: CASSQGGPLYNEQFF. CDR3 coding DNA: TGTGCCAGCAGCCAAGGAGGGCCCCTCTACAATGAGCAGTTCTTC.

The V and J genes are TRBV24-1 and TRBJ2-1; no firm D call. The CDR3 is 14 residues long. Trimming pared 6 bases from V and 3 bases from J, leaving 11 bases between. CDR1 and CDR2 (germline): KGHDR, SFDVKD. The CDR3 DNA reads TGTGCCACCAGTTTTCGCAGATTCTACAATGAGCAGTTCTTC. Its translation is CATSFRRFYNEQFF.

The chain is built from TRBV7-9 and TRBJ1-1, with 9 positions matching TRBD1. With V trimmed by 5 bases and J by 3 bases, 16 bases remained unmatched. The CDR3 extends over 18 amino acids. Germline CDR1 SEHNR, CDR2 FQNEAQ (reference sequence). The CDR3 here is CASSAGRTGAMGHTEAFF. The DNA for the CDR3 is TGTGCCAGCAGCGCCGGTCGGACAGGGGCCATGGGCCACACTGAAGCTTTCTTT. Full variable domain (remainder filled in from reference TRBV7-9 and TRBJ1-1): DTGVSQNPRHKITKRGQNVTFRCDPISEHNRLYWYRQTLGQGPEFLTYFQNEAQLEKSRLLSDRFSAERPKGSFSTLEIQRTEQGDSAMYLCASSAGRTGAMGHTEAFFGQGTRLTVV.

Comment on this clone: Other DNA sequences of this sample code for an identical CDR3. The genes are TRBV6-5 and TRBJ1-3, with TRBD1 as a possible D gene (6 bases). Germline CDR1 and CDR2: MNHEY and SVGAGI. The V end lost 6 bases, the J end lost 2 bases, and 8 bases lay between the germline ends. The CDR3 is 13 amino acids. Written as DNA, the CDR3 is TGTGCCAGCAGACAGGGAGCTGGAAACACCATATATTTT. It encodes CASRQGAGNTIYF.